Given below is one TCR beta chain in context. What it recognizes is unknown. After expansion with viral peptide pools in the ViraFEST assay, antigen-specific CD4+ T cells were sequenced. Scientists isolated CD4+ T cells after an approximately 10-day culture period ended. None of the vaccinated had previously contracted SARS-CoV-2, and their nucleocapsid antibodies tested negative. The CDR3 extends over 15 amino acids. Germline CDR1 SGHRS, CDR2 YFSETQ. V lost 0 bases and J lost 4; bases outside the gene matches: 3. The data belong to a study of vaccination effects on CD4 cells after COVID-19. Broader study findings: Recruitment yielded few convalescent patients, and the study had no early post-infection timepoints. There was marked clonal contraction among infection- and vaccine-induced clones late after vaccination. Cross-reactivity toward common cold coronaviruses was confined to only 1 of 255 vaccine-induced clones in healthy vaccinees.

The protocol was immunoSEQ multiplex PCR, while the TCRdb copy is restricted to in-frame clones and leaves out a portion. The sample lists tens of thousands of clones; 65% to 75% were seen once. The clonotype originates from a human donor who received a COVID-19 vaccine. Sequences were derived from CD4+ T cells from PBMCs cultured with HCoV-NL63 spike peptides, sampled before COVID-19 vaccination. The chain employs TRBV5-1 and TRBJ1-5, with TRBD1 matching 8 bases. The CDR3 sequence: CASSLDGQGNQPQHF. The CDR3 bases are TGCGCCAGCAGCTTGGACGGACAGGGAAATCAGCCCCAGCATTTT.